This is a list of T cell receptor beta chains from one sample in a study of T cell responses to AZD1222 COVID-19 vaccine. Profiling relied on immunoSEQ multiplex PCR, and the TCRdb table lists in-frame clones only, not all of them. The profile shows 150,000 to 200,000 clones, 85% to 95% of them singletons. Specimen: peripheral blood, collected on day 0 of AZD1222 vaccination. The source of these receptors is an adult in good health. Both conserved end residues are part of each CDR3. The D gene is left open where the match is weak. Clone size is shown for a subset of rows, as once, few, many or a class of expanded clone.

v_call: TRBV7-9
clone_size: .
j_call: TRBJ2-2
d_call: TRBD1
cdr3_length: 17
cdr3_nt: TGTGCCAGCAGCCCCGGGACAGGGGGTCGAAGGACCGGGGAGCTGTTTTTT
cdr3_aa: CASSPGTGGRRTGELFF

v_call: TRBV6-8
clone_size: once
j_call: TRBJ2-7
d_call: .
cdr3_length: 15
cdr3_nt: TGTGCCAGCAGTTACTCCGGCCAGGGGTTTTACGAGCAGTACTTC
cdr3_aa: CASSYSGQGFYEQYF

v_call: TRBV2
clone_size: .
j_call: TRBJ1-1
d_call: .
cdr3_length: 14
cdr3_nt: TGTGCCAGCAGTGAATTTGAGGACAACACTGAAGCTTTCTTT
cdr3_aa: CASSEFEDNTEAFF

v_call: TRBV2
clone_size: .
j_call: TRBJ1-6
d_call: .
cdr3_length: 16
cdr3_nt: TGTGCCAGCAGGACGATCGGGAGCTCCTATAATTCACCCCTCCACTTT
cdr3_aa: CASRTIGSSYNSPLHF

v_call: TRBV4-1
clone_size: .
j_call: TRBJ2-1
d_call: TRBD2
cdr3_length: 19
cdr3_nt: TGCGCCAGCAGCCAAGAACAATGGACTAGCGGGAGGAAGGGTAATGAGCAGTTCTTC
cdr3_aa: CASSQEQWTSGRKGNEQFF

v_call: TRBV14
clone_size: once
j_call: TRBJ1-1
d_call: .
cdr3_length: 13
cdr3_nt: TGTGCCAGCAGCCAAGGGACTTGGACTGAAGCTTTCTTT
cdr3_aa: CASSQGTWTEAFF

v_call: TRBV6-5
clone_size: .
j_call: TRBJ2-1
d_call: TRBD1
cdr3_length: 14
cdr3_nt: TGTGCCAGCAGTACGGCGGACAGGGCCAATGAGCAGTTCTTC
cdr3_aa: CASSTADRANEQFF

v_call: TRBV18
clone_size: .
j_call: TRBJ2-1
d_call: TRBD2
cdr3_length: 16
cdr3_nt: TGTGCCAGCTCACCACGGATAGCGGGGGAGTACAATGAGCAGTTCTTC
cdr3_aa: CASSPRIAGEYNEQFF

v_call: TRBV7-8
clone_size: .
j_call: TRBJ1-1
d_call: .
cdr3_length: 14
cdr3_nt: TGTGCCAGCAGACCGGACACGGCGGGCACTGAAGCTTTCTTT
cdr3_aa: CASRPDTAGTEAFF

v_call: TRBV6-5
clone_size: .
j_call: TRBJ2-1
d_call: .
cdr3_length: 13
cdr3_nt: TGTGCCAGCAGTTACTCGAAGGCCAATGAGCAGTTCTTC
cdr3_aa: CASSYSKANEQFF

v_call: TRBV9
clone_size: .
j_call: TRBJ1-2
d_call: TRBD1
cdr3_length: 16
cdr3_nt: TGTGCCAGCAGCACAGGGACAGGGGGAACTAGGTATGGCTACACCTTC
cdr3_aa: CASSTGTGGTRYGYTF

v_call: TRBV7-2
clone_size: once
j_call: TRBJ1-1
d_call: .
cdr3_length: 14
cdr3_nt: TGTGCCAGCAGCCCCGGGGCGGGGAACACTGAAGCTTTCTTT
cdr3_aa: CASSPGAGNTEAFF

v_call: TRBV5-1
clone_size: .
j_call: TRBJ1-1
d_call: TRBD1
cdr3_length: 16
cdr3_nt: TGCGCCAGCAGCTTGGAGAACAGGGGGCAAAACACTGAAGCTTTCTTT
cdr3_aa: CASSLENRGQNTEAFF

v_call: TRBV3-1/TRBV3-2
clone_size: .
j_call: TRBJ2-7
d_call: .
cdr3_length: 14
cdr3_nt: TGTGCCAGCAGCCAAGAGGTCAGGGGTCACGAGCAGTACTTC
cdr3_aa: CASSQEVRGHEQYF

v_call: TRBV3-1/TRBV3-2
clone_size: .
j_call: TRBJ1-3
d_call: .
cdr3_length: 12
cdr3_nt: TGTGCCAGCAGCCGAGCTGGAAACACCATATATTTT
cdr3_aa: CASSRAGNTIYF

v_call: TRBV7-2
clone_size: .
j_call: TRBJ2-1
d_call: .
cdr3_length: 16
cdr3_nt: TGTGCCAGCAGCTTAGTCCGGGGCCCCCTTTTCGATGAGCAGTTCTTC
cdr3_aa: CASSLVRGPLFDEQFF

v_call: TRBV6-2/TRBV6-3
clone_size: once
j_call: TRBJ1-1
d_call: TRBD1
cdr3_length: 15
cdr3_nt: TGTGCCAGCAGCCAAGGACAGGCCCTGAACACTGAAGCTTTCTTT
cdr3_aa: CASSQGQALNTEAFF

v_call: TRBV5-1
clone_size: .
j_call: TRBJ2-2
d_call: .
cdr3_length: 15
cdr3_nt: TGCGCCAGCAGCTTGGGACCCACGAACACCGGGGAGCTGTTTTTT
cdr3_aa: CASSLGPTNTGELFF

v_call: TRBV18
clone_size: .
j_call: TRBJ1-2
d_call: .
cdr3_length: 13
cdr3_nt: TGTGCCAGCTCACCACAACCAGGGTATGGCTACACCTTC
cdr3_aa: CASSPQPGYGYTF

v_call: TRBV9
clone_size: .
j_call: TRBJ2-7
d_call: TRBD1
cdr3_length: 13
cdr3_nt: TGTGCCAGCAGCGTAGCTGCAGGGGGCGAGCAGTACTTC
cdr3_aa: CASSVAAGGEQYF

v_call: TRBV6-6
clone_size: .
j_call: TRBJ1-1
d_call: TRBD1
cdr3_length: 16
cdr3_nt: TGTGCCAGCAGCCGCGGACAGGCCAAGGGGAACACTGAAGCTTTCTTT
cdr3_aa: CASSRGQAKGNTEAFF

v_call: TRBV5-1
clone_size: once
j_call: TRBJ1-2
d_call: TRBD1
cdr3_length: 13
cdr3_nt: TGCGCCAGCAGCTCTGGGGACAGGGTTGGCTACACCTTC
cdr3_aa: CASSSGDRVGYTF

v_call: TRBV2
clone_size: .
j_call: TRBJ1-5
d_call: .
cdr3_length: 16
cdr3_nt: TGTGCCAGCAGTATTGGCGCGGGGGCTAGCAATCAGCCCCAGCATTTT
cdr3_aa: CASSIGAGASNQPQHF

v_call: TRBV30
clone_size: .
j_call: TRBJ1-1
d_call: TRBD1
cdr3_length: 13
cdr3_nt: TGTGCCTGGATGCATCAGGGGGAGGCTGAAGCTTTCTTT
cdr3_aa: CAWMHQGEAEAFF

v_call: TRBV29-1
clone_size: .
j_call: TRBJ2-7
d_call: .
cdr3_length: 11
cdr3_nt: TGCAGCGTTGGGGGCGGCTACGAGCAGTACTTC
cdr3_aa: CSVGGGYEQYF

v_call: TRBV6-5
clone_size: .
j_call: TRBJ2-7
d_call: .
cdr3_length: 11
cdr3_nt: TGTGCCACTCAGGCAGCCTACGAGCAGTACTTC
cdr3_aa: CATQAAYEQYF

v_call: TRBV5-1
clone_size: .
j_call: TRBJ2-5
d_call: .
cdr3_length: 14
cdr3_nt: TGCGCCAGCAGCTTCGGGACGTACCAAGAGACCCAGTACTTC
cdr3_aa: CASSFGTYQETQYF

v_call: TRBV4-2
clone_size: .
j_call: TRBJ2-7
d_call: .
cdr3_length: 13
cdr3_nt: TGTGCCAGCAGCCAAGATCCCATCTACGAGCAGTACTTC
cdr3_aa: CASSQDPIYEQYF

v_call: TRBV12-5
clone_size: .
j_call: TRBJ2-7
d_call: .
cdr3_length: 11
cdr3_nt: TGTGCTAGTGGCCCCTCCTACGAGCAGTACTTC
cdr3_aa: CASGPSYEQYF

v_call: TRBV5-1
clone_size: .
j_call: TRBJ1-5
d_call: TRBD1
cdr3_length: 14
cdr3_nt: TGCGCCAGCAGCACAGGACAGGGTGATCAGCCCCAGCATTTT
cdr3_aa: CASSTGQGDQPQHF